Listed below are T cell receptor beta chains from one sample, sequenced in a study of blood T cell repertoires in COVID-19. Generated by immunoSEQ multiplex PCR, the TCRdb table keeps only in-frame clones and is missing some. The sample lists about 200,000 clones, around four fifths occurring once. Material for sequencing was peripheral blood. The origin of the receptors is a man aged 55 to 69 with COVID-19, enrolled during active disease. Both conserved end residues are part of each CDR3. A D gene is named only where the DNA matches it firmly. Only some rows state a clone size, as once, few, many or a class for expanded clones.

cdr3_aa cdr3_nt clone_size cdr3_length d_call j_call v_call
CASSPGEMQYF TGTGCCAGCAGCCCAGGGGAAATGCAGTATTTT NA 11 NA TRBJ2-3 TRBV3-1/TRBV3-2
CASSHMWTGSTDTQYF TGTGCCAGCAGCCACATGTGGACAGGAAGCACAGATACGCAGTATTTT NA 16 TRBD1 TRBJ2-3 TRBV3-1/TRBV3-2
CASSFSGTGAYEQYF TGTGCCAGCAGTTTCTCCGGGACAGGGGCCTACGAGCAGTACTTC few 15 TRBD1 TRBJ2-7 TRBV6-2/TRBV6-3
CASRPTGGRETQYF TGTGCCAGCAGGCCTACAGGCGGGAGGGAGACCCAGTACTTC few 14 TRBD2 TRBJ2-5 TRBV6-5
CASSRGELIHEQFF TGTGCCAGCAGCCGCGGGGAATTGATCCATGAGCAGTTCTTC NA 14 NA TRBJ2-1 TRBV7-3
CASSSVGTGGKNEQYF TGTGCCAGCAGTTCCGTCGGGACAGGAGGGAAGAACGAGCAGTACTTC NA 16 TRBD1 TRBJ2-7 TRBV6-5
CASSWGQGQETQYF TGCGCCAGCAGCTGGGGACAGGGCCAAGAGACCCAGTACTTC NA 14 TRBD1 TRBJ2-5 TRBV5-1
CASSYTGGARGEQYF TGTGCCAGCAGTTACACAGGGGGCGCAAGGGGCGAGCAGTACTTC NA 15 TRBD1 TRBJ2-7 TRBV7-9
CASSSQGAGELFF TGTGCCAGCTCATCCCAGGGTGCCGGGGAGCTGTTTTTT NA 13 NA TRBJ2-2 TRBV18
CASSSQGSEQFF TGCGCCAGCAGCTCTCAGGGATCTGAGCAGTTCTTC NA 12 NA TRBJ2-1 TRBV5-1
CASKEGARETQYF TGTGCCAGCAAGGAAGGGGCGAGGGAGACCCAGTACTTC NA 13 NA TRBJ2-5 TRBV7-9
CSGTGFGDTQYF TGCTCCGGGACAGGGTTCGGAGATACGCAGTATTTT NA 12 TRBD1 TRBJ2-3 TRBV29-1
CSSGDRLNTEAFF TGCAGCTCGGGGGACAGATTGAACACTGAAGCTTTCTTT once 13 TRBD1 TRBJ1-1 TRBV29-1
CASNNRDRVDTQYF TGTGCCAGCAACAACCGGGACAGGGTAGATACGCAGTATTTT NA 14 TRBD1 TRBJ2-3 TRBV28
CASSEALGGVVRTETQYF TGTGCCAGCAGTGAAGCGCTTGGGGGGGTAGTGAGGACCGAGACCCAGTACTTC NA 18 TRBD2 TRBJ2-5 TRBV6-1
CGGGFHSGNTIYF TGTGGGGGGGGGTTCCACTCTGGAAACACCATATATTTT NA 13 NA TRBJ1-3 TRBV30
CASKEGAGYTF TGTGCCAGCAAGGAGGGGGCAGGCTACACCTTC once 11 TRBD1 TRBJ1-2 TRBV2
CASSSGTGQETQYF TGCGCCAGCAGCTCAGGGACAGGGCAAGAGACCCAGTACTTC NA 14 TRBD1 TRBJ2-5 TRBV5-1
CASSLAGLTQETQYF TGCGCCAGCAGCTTGGCGGGACTGACTCAAGAGACCCAGTACTTC NA 15 NA TRBJ2-5 TRBV5-1
CASRGQGVRNTEAFF TGTGCCAGCAGGGGACAGGGGGTTCGGAACACTGAAGCTTTCTTT NA 15 TRBD1 TRBJ1-1 TRBV27
CASSFRGGADQPQHF TGTGCCAGCAGCTTTAGAGGGGGCGCGGATCAGCCCCAGCATTTT NA 15 TRBD1 TRBJ1-5 TRBV5-5
CASDGQLINQPQHF TGTGCCAGCGATGGGCAGCTTATCAATCAGCCCCAGCATTTT NA 14 NA TRBJ1-5 TRBV19
CSARMGGAFF TGCAGTGCTAGGATGGGGGGAGCTTTCTTT NA 10 NA TRBJ1-1 TRBV20-1
CASSLGGHTIYF TGTGCCAGCAGCTTGGGAGGGCACACCATATATTTT NA 12 NA TRBJ1-3 TRBV11-3
CASSRGPWVNQPQHF TGTGCCAGCAGCCGAGGGCCCTGGGTGAATCAGCCCCAGCATTTT NA 15 NA TRBJ1-5 TRBV3-1/TRBV3-2
CASSVAAENTEAFF TGTGCCAGCAGCGTAGCTGCGGAAAACACTGAAGCTTTCTTT NA 14 NA TRBJ1-1 TRBV9
CASSIGGQGGTEAFF TGTGCCAGTAGTATAGGGGGGCAGGGGGGCACTGAAGCTTTCTTT NA 15 TRBD1 TRBJ1-1 TRBV19
CASSPDRGGNEKLFF TGTGCCAGCAGCCCAGACAGGGGAGGTAATGAAAAACTGTTTTTT NA 15 TRBD1 TRBJ1-4 TRBV7-8
CASSQSGSGSADTQYF TGTGCCAGCAGCCAATCGGGTAGCGGGAGTGCAGATACGCAGTATTTT NA 16 TRBD2 TRBJ2-3 TRBV14
CASSSDRGKETQYF TGTGCCAGCAGTTCTGACAGGGGGAAAGAGACCCAGTACTTC NA 14 TRBD1 TRBJ2-5 TRBV6-5
CASSSRGWAEKLFF TGTGCCAGTAGCTCGAGAGGGTGGGCTGAAAAACTGTTTTTT once 14 NA TRBJ1-4 TRBV19
CASRTTGNSPLHF TGTGCCAGCAGGACAACAGGAAATTCACCCCTCCACTTT NA 13 NA TRBJ1-6 TRBV6-6
CASSPGTATDTQYF TGTGCCAGCAGCCCGGGGACAGCCACAGATACGCAGTATTTT NA 14 TRBD1 TRBJ2-3 TRBV5-4
CATSDGDGGNYGYTF TGTGCCACCAGTGACGGGGACGGGGGGAACTATGGCTACACCTTC NA 15 NA TRBJ1-2 TRBV24-1
CASSQTMASGSVVTDTQYF TGCGCCAGCAGCCAAACAATGGCTAGCGGGAGTGTTGTCACAGATACGCAGTATTTT NA 19 TRBD2 TRBJ2-3 TRBV4-1
CAWSAFGTTTSGQYF TGTGCCTGGAGTGCTTTCGGGACAACGACGTCTGGGCAGTACTTC NA 15 NA TRBJ2-7 TRBV30
CASSLEHRGQEKLFF TGCGCCAGCAGCTTGGAACACAGGGGGCAAGAAAAACTGTTTTTT NA 15 TRBD1 TRBJ1-4 TRBV5-1
CASSPDRVNQPQHF TGTGCCAGCAGCCCGGACAGGGTGAATCAGCCCCAGCATTTT NA 14 TRBD1 TRBJ1-5 TRBV3-1/TRBV3-2
CASSKDRAGNQPQHF TGTGCCAGCAGCAAGGACAGGGCTGGCAATCAGCCCCAGCATTTT NA 15 TRBD1 TRBJ1-5 TRBV7-2
CASSTITGGSHEQYF TGTGCCAGTAGTACTATTACCGGCGGGAGCCACGAGCAGTACTTC NA 15 TRBD2 TRBJ2-7 TRBV19
CASSYQESNQPQHF TGTGCCAGCAGTTATCAGGAAAGCAATCAGCCCCAGCATTTT NA 14 NA TRBJ1-5 TRBV6-6
CASANQGARTEAFF TGTGCCAGCGCCAACCAGGGGGCAAGGACTGAAGCTTTCTTT NA 14 TRBD1 TRBJ1-1 TRBV3-1/TRBV3-2
CASSLGTGWSGANVLTF TGTGCCAGCAGTCTGGGGACAGGGTGGTCTGGGGCCAACGTCCTGACTTTC NA 17 TRBD1 TRBJ2-6 TRBV28
CASSQVTGGPHNEQFF TGTGCCAGCAGCCAAGTGACGGGAGGGCCCCACAATGAGCAGTTCTTC few 16 TRBD2 TRBJ2-1 TRBV3-1/TRBV3-2
CASSQDSAGGTEAFF TGCGCCAGCAGCCAAGATTCCGCAGGGGGTACTGAAGCTTTCTTT NA 15 TRBD1 TRBJ1-1 TRBV4-3
CATSDLPKQGYNSPLHF TGTGCCACCAGTGATTTGCCAAAACAGGGCTATAATTCACCCCTCCACTTT NA 17 NA TRBJ1-6 TRBV24-1
CASRKRDGTDTQYF TGTGCCAGCCGTAAGCGGGATGGGACAGATACGCAGTATTTT NA 14 TRBD2 TRBJ2-3 TRBV2
CASSESGAGGGTEAFF TGTGCCAGCAGTGAATCTGGGGCGGGCGGGGGCACTGAAGCTTTCTTT NA 16 NA TRBJ1-1 TRBV25-1
CASSNDRAGGAQYF TGTGCCAGCAGTAACGACAGGGCCGGTGGGGCCCAGTACTTC NA 14 TRBD1 TRBJ2-5 TRBV6-5
CASSPPPTGRGKEAFF TGTGCCAGCAGTCCCCCCCCGACAGGCCGGGGCAAGGAAGCTTTCTTT few 16 NA TRBJ1-1 TRBV28
CASSPSINYGYTF TGTGCCAGCTCACCTAGTATTAACTATGGCTACACCTTC NA 13 NA TRBJ1-2 TRBV18
CASSPFGDSSGNTIYF TGTGCCAGCTCACCCTTTGGGGACAGCTCTGGAAACACCATATATTTT NA 16 TRBD1 TRBJ1-3 TRBV18
CASSPRQGDGYTF TGTGCCAGCAGCCCCCGACAGGGGGATGGCTACACCTTC NA 13 TRBD1 TRBJ1-2 TRBV14
CASLTGVNTEAFF TGTGCCAGCCTGACAGGGGTGAACACTGAAGCTTTCTTT NA 13 TRBD1 TRBJ1-1 TRBV6-5
CASSTDSYNEQFF TGCGCCAGCAGCACGGACAGCTACAATGAGCAGTTCTTC NA 13 NA TRBJ2-1 TRBV5-1